The subject of this entry is one T cell receptor (beta chain). Its antigen is currently not known. Per-nucleotide qualities are absent, and no much larger clonotype sits a single base away. This sample is drawn from a study of blood T cell repertoires in COVID-19 (dated by TCRdb to between 2020 and 2021). For the study in its entirety: The collaborator samples originated in the United States, Italy and Spain and spanned the acute and convalescent phases of COVID-19. The dataset comprised deeply sampled blood TCRbeta repertoires from subjects exposed to, actively infected with, or recovered from COVID-19. The repertoires were released in a freely available public database intended as a resource for research on the immune response to SARS-CoV-2. Samples came from the ongoing ImmuneRACE study (first 160 participants) plus 1,254 subjects from 6 global collaborators. Where available, HLA class I and class II types were obtained from metadata supplied by the sample provider rather than from assay-based typing. Sample metadata almost always included a de-identified subject ID, COVID-19 status, age in years and sex. The material from the prospective study consisted of cDNA or gDNA derived from T cells, B-cell-depleted T cells, or PBMCs. General study outcomes and caveats: Clinical and demographic metadata were provided uncurated, with the amount varying by source and participant.

The CDR3 sequence holds 15 residues, the cysteine and phenylalanine included. Of the read, only the CDR3 DNA is kept; its 45 bases are in frame from base 1. Looking up the germline V gene yields CDR1 MNHEY and CDR2 SVGAGI. For this chain, trimming is 2 bases at the V end and 7 bases at the J end, and the number of junction bases without a gene match is 3. TCRbeta CDR3 regions were amplified from genomic DNA using the immunoSEQ Assay, a bias-controlled multiplex PCR. From the authors' description of their analysis: The number of nucleated cells in each sample was estimated by amplification of reference gene primers within the assay. Sequence reads were collapsed and filtered to measure the absolute abundance of every unique TCRbeta CDR3 rearrangement. For each sample, productive Simpson clonality was calculated as the square root of Simpson's diversity index over productive rearrangements. TCRdb retrieved this table from immuneACCESS and kept in-frame rearrangements only. Not all clones are present; in checked studies, unresolved V genes account for under half, and no reason is known for the remainder. D and trimming come from the DNA, and the V and J calls and clone size come from that table. The sample table holds over 150,000 clones, of which 70% to 90% were seen once. The ten top clones hold approximately 1.1% of the sample.

Collaborating institutions collected whole blood in K2EDTA tubes following their own protocols. Collaborator samples were shipped for TCRbeta analysis as frozen whole blood, isolated PBMCs, or DNA extracted from either sample type. The rearrangement joined TRBV6-5 to TRBJ1-6; TRBD1 fits 9 bases in the junction. The TCR comes from a man in his forties or fifties with acute or convalescent COVID-19. The sequenced sample was peripheral blood. In nucleotide form, the sequence is TGTGCCAGCAGTTACGCTGGGACAGGGAATTCACCCCTCCACTTT. Translation gives CASSYAGTGNSPLHF.